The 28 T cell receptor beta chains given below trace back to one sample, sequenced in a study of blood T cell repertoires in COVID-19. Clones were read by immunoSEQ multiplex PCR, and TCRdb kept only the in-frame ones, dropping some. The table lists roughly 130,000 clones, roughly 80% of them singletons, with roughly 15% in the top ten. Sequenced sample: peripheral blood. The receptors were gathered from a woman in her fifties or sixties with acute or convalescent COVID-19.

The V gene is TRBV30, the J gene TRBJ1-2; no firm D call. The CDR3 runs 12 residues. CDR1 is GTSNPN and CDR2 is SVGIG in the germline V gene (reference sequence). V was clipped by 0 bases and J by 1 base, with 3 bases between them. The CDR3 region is CAWSVSNYGYTF. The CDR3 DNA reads TGTGCCTGGAGTGTTAGTAACTATGGCTACACCTTC. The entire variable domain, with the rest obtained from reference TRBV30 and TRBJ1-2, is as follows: SQTIHQWPATLVQPVGSPLSLECTVEGTSNPNLYWYRQAAGRGLQLLFYSVGIGQISSEVPQNLSASRPQDRQFILSSKKLLLSDSGFYLCAWSVSNYGYTFGSGTRLTVV.

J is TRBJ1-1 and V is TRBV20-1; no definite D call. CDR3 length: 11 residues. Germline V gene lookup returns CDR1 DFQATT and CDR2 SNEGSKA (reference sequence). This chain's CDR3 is CRFSGNTEAFF. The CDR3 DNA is TGCAGATTTTCAGGGAACACTGAAGCTTTCTTT.

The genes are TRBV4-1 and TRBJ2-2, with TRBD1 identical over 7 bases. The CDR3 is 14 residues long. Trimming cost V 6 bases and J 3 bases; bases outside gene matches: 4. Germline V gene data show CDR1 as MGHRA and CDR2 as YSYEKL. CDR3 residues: CASRGTDYTGELFF. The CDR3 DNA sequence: TGCGCCAGCAGGGGGACAGATTACACCGGGGAGCTGTTTTTT.

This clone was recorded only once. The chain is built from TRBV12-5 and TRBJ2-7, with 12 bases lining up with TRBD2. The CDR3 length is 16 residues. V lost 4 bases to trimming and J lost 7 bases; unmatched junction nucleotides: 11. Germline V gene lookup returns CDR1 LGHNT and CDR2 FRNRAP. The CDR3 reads CASGSLAGGKLQEQYF. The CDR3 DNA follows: TGTGCTAGTGGTTCCCTAGCGGGGGGGAAACTTCAGGAGCAGTACTTC.

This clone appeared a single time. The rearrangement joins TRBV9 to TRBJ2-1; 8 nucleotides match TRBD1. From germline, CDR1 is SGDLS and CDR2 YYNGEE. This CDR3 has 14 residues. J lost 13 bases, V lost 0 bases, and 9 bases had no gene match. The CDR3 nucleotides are TGTGCCAGCAGCGTAGCTTCAGGGGGCTATTCCCAGTTCTTC. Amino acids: CASSVASGGYSQFF.

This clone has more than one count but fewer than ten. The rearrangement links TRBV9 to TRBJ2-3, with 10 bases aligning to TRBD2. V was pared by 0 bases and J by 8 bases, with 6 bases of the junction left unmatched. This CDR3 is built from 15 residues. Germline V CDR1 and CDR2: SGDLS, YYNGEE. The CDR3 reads CASSVEGTSAGTQYF. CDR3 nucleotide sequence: TGTGCCAGCAGCGTAGAAGGGACTAGCGCTGGTACGCAGTATTTT.

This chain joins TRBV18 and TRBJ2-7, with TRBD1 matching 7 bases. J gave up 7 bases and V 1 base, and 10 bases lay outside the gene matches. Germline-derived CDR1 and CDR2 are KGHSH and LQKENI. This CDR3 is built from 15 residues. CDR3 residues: CASSPLGTGDIEQYF. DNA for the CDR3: TGTGCCAGCTCACCACTCGGAACAGGGGACATTGAGCAGTACTTC.

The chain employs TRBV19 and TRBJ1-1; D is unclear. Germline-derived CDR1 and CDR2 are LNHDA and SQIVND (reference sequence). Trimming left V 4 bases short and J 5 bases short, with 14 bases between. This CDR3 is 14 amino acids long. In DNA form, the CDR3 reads TGTGCCAGTAGTACCCGACCCCCGGGGACTGAAGCTTTCTTT. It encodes CASSTRPPGTEAFF.

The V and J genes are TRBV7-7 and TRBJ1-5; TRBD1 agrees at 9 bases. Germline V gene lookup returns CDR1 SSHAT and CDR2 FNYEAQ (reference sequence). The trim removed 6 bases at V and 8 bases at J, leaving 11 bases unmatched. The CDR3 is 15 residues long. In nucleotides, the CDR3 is TGTGCCAGCAGGCGTACAGGGGGCCCAAATGAGCCCCAGCATTTT. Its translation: CASRRTGGPNEPQHF.

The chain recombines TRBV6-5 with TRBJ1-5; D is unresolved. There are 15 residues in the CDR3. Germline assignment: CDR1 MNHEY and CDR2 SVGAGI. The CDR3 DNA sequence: TGTGCTTCATACCCAGCCAGGATTAGCAATCAGCCCCAGCATTTT. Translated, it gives CASYPARISNQPQHF.

Here the CDR3 reads CASSLRTGGENTEAFF. DNA for the CDR3: TGTGCCAGCAGCTTAAGGACAGGGGGCGAGAACACTGAAGCTTTCTTT. The rearrangement joins TRBV11-2 to TRBJ1-1; 11 bases are shared with TRBD1. This CDR3 region has 16 residues. V shed 2 bases, J shed 1 base, and the junction held 3 bases outside the gene matches. Per germline, CDR1 SGHAT and CDR2 FQNNGV.

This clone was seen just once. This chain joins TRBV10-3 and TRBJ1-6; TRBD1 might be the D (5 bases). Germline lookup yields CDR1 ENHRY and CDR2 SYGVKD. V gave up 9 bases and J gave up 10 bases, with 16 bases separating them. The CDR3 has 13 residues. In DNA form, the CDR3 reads TGTGCCATGAATCAGGACGGACAATCACCCCTCCACTTT. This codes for CAMNQDGQSPLHF.

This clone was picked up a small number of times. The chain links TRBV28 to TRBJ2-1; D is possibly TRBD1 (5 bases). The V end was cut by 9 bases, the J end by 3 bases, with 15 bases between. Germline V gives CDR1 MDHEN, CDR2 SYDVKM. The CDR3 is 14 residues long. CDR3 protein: CASSSYRFYNEQFF. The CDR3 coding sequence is TGTGCCAGTTCCTCCTACAGGTTCTACAATGAGCAGTTCTTC.

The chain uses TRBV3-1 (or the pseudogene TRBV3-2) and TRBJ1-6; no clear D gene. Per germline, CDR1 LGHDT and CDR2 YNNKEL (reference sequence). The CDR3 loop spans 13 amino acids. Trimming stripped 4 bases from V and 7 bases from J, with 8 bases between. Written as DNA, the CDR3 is TGTGCCAGCAGCCCTCAACAGAATTCACCCCTCCACTTT. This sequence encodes CASSPQQNSPLHF.

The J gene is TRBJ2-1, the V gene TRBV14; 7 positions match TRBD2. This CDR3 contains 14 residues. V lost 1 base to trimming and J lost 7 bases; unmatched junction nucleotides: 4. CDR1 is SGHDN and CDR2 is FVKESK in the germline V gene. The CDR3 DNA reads TGTGCCAGCAGCCAAGTTGGCGGGGGAAATGAGCAGTTCTTC. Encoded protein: CASSQVGGGNEQFF. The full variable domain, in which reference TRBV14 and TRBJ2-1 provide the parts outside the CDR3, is EAGVTQFPSHSVIEKGQTVTLRCDPISGHDNLYWYRRVMGKEIKFLLHFVKESKQDESGMPNNRFLAERTGGTYSTLKVQPAELEDSGVYFCASSQVGGGNEQFFGPGTRLTVL.

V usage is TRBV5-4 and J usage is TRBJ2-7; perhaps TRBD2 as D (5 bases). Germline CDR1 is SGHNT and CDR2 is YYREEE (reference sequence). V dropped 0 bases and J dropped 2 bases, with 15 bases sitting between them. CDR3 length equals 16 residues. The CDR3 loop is CASSLAQTNSAYEQYF. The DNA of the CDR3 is TGTGCCAGCAGCTTGGCCCAGACTAACAGTGCCTACGAGCAGTACTTC.

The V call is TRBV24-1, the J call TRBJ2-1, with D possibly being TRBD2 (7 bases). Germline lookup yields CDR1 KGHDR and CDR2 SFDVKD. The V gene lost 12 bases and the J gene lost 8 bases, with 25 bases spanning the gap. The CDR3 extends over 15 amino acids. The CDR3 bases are TGTGCCGCAGGACGAATCGGGGGGCCCAAGGATGAGCAGTTCTTC. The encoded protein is CAAGRIGGPKDEQFF.

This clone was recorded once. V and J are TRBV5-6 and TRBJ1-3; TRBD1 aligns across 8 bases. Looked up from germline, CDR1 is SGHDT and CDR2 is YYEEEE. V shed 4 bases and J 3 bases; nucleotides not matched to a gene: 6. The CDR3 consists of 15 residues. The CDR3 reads CASSLRTGSGNTIYF. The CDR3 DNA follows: TGTGCCAGCAGCCTACGGACAGGGAGTGGAAACACCATATATTTT.

This chain's CDR3 is CSASGRDSYEQYF. The CDR3 DNA reads as TGCAGTGCTAGTGGGCGGGATTCCTACGAGCAGTACTTC. The gene calls are TRBV20-1 and TRBJ2-7; D possibly corresponds to TRBD2 (6 bases). Trimming left V 3 bases short and J 1 base short, with 10 bases between. Germline CDR1 and CDR2: DFQATT and SNEGSKA (reference sequence). The CDR3 runs to 13 residues.

The CDR3 sequence is CASSSPDTQYF. In DNA, the CDR3 is TGTGCCAGTAGTTCTCCAGATACGCAGTATTTT. The V call is TRBV19, the J call TRBJ2-3; no reliable D call. Germline V gene sequence: CDR1 LNHDA, CDR2 SQIVND (reference sequence). V was clipped by 5 bases and J by 4 bases, with 4 bases between them. The CDR3 covers 11 residues.

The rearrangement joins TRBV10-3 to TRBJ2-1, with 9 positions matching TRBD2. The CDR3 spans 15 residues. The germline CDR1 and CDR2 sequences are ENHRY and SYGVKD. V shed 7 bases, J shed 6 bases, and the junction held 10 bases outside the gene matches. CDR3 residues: CAITPGTSLGNEQFF. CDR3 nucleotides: TGTGCCATCACCCCCGGGACTAGCTTGGGCAATGAGCAGTTCTTC.

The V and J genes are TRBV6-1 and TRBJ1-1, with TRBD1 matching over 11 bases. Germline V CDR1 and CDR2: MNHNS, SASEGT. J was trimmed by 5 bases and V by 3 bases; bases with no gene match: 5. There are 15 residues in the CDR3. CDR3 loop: CASSDGDRGLTEAFF. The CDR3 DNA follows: TGTGCCAGCAGTGATGGGGACAGGGGGTTAACTGAAGCTTTCTTT.

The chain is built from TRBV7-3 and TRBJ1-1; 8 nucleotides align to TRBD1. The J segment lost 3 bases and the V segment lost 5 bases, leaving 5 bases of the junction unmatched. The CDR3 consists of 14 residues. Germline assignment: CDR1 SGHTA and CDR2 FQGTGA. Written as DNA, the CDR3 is TGTGCCAGCAGCCCTACAGGGGGGGACACTGAAGCTTTCTTT. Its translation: CASSPTGGDTEAFF.

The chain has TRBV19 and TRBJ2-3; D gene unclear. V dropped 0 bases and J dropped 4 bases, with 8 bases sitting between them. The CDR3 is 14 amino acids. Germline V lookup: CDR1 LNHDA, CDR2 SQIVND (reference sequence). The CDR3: CASSIDLTSDTQYF. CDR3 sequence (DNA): TGTGCCAGTAGTATAGACCTCACATCAGATACGCAGTATTTT.

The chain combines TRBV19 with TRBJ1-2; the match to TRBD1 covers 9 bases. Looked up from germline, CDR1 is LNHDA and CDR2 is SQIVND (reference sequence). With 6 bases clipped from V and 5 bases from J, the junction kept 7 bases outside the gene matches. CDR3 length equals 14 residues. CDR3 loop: CASSHRGLSYGYTF. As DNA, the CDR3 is TGTGCCAGTAGCCACAGGGGGCTGAGTTATGGCTACACCTTC.

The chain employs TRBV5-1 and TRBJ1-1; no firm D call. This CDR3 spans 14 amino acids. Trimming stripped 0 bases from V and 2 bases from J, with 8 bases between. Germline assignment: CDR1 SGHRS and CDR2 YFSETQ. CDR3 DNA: TGCGCCAGCAGCTTGGCAGTCGTAAACACTGAAGCTTTCTTT. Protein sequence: CASSLAVVNTEAFF.

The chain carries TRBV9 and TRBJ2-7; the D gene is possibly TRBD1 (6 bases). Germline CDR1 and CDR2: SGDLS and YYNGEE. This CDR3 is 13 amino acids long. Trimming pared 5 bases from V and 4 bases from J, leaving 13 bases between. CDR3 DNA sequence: TGTGCCAGCAGTTTGGGGGCCTCTTACGAGCAGTACTTC. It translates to CASSLGASYEQYF.

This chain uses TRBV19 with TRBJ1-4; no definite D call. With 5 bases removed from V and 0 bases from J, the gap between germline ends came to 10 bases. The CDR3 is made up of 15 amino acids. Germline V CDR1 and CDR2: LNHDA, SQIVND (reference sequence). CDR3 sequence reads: CASSEQITTNEKLFF. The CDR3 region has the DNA TGTGCCAGTAGTGAACAGATCACAACTAATGAAAAACTGTTTTTT. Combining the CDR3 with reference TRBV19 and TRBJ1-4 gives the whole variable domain DGGITQSPKYLFRKEGQNVTLSCEQNLNHDAMYWYRQDPGQGLRLIYYSQIVNDFQKGDIAEGYSVSREKKESFPLTVTSAQKNPTAFYLCASSEQITTNEKLFFGSGTQLSVL.